This is a list of T cell receptor beta chains from one sample in a study of cytotoxic CD8 clonotypes in ibrutinib-treated CLL. The assay was immunoSEQ multiplex PCR, and TCRdb's table has in-frame clones only and misses some. The sample includes 190,000 or so clones, over 60% of them seen just once. The source material was PBMCs, sampled after 24 months of ibrutinib treatment. These receptors originate from a human donor with chronic lymphocytic leukemia. The CDR3 runs from the conserved cysteine through the conserved F or W. Part of the rows lack a size; the others show once, few, many or a class for expanded clones.

clone_size	v_call	cdr3_aa
NA	TRBV6-5	CASTTGPASQETQYF
NA	TRBV5-6	CASSLSGNTIYF
NA	TRBV15	CATSRDRVEVNIQYF
NA	TRBV7-9	CAASKDFVISYNEQFF
NA	TRBV9	CASSPDRGRAYEQYF
few	TRBV7-9	CASSLAGGGEQYF
NA	TRBV6-1	CASSLPGQGYEQYF
NA	TRBV7-9	CASSLPLDRTYEQYF
once	TRBV19	CASSKRLAPPYEQYF
few	TRBV18	CASSPASSGRAVETQYF
NA	TRBV29-1	CSAQRSNTGELFF
NA	TRBV5-4	CASSEGQVKNIQYF
NA	TRBV6-6	CASSYSSGNYGYTF
once	TRBV28	CASREQGYEQYF
NA	TRBV11-1	CASSLAGTYSYEQYF
NA	TRBV4-2	CASSQAVDRVRGYTF
NA	TRBV11-2	CASSAHRGAYEQYF
NA	TRBV15	CATSRNRREGPYNEQFF
few	TRBV7-2	CASSLFPGWRYGYTF
few	TRBV19	CASSISLGQLNEKLFF
NA	TRBV30	CAWSYDRVNSPLHF
NA	TRBV27	CASSSGQYYEQYF
NA	TRBV9	CASSDGSQKETQYF
NA	TRBV7-9	CASSPSFGSALGQEQYF
NA	TRBV9	CASSGGSGGDYEQYF
NA	TRBV29-1	CSARRTSGPTDPYNEQFF